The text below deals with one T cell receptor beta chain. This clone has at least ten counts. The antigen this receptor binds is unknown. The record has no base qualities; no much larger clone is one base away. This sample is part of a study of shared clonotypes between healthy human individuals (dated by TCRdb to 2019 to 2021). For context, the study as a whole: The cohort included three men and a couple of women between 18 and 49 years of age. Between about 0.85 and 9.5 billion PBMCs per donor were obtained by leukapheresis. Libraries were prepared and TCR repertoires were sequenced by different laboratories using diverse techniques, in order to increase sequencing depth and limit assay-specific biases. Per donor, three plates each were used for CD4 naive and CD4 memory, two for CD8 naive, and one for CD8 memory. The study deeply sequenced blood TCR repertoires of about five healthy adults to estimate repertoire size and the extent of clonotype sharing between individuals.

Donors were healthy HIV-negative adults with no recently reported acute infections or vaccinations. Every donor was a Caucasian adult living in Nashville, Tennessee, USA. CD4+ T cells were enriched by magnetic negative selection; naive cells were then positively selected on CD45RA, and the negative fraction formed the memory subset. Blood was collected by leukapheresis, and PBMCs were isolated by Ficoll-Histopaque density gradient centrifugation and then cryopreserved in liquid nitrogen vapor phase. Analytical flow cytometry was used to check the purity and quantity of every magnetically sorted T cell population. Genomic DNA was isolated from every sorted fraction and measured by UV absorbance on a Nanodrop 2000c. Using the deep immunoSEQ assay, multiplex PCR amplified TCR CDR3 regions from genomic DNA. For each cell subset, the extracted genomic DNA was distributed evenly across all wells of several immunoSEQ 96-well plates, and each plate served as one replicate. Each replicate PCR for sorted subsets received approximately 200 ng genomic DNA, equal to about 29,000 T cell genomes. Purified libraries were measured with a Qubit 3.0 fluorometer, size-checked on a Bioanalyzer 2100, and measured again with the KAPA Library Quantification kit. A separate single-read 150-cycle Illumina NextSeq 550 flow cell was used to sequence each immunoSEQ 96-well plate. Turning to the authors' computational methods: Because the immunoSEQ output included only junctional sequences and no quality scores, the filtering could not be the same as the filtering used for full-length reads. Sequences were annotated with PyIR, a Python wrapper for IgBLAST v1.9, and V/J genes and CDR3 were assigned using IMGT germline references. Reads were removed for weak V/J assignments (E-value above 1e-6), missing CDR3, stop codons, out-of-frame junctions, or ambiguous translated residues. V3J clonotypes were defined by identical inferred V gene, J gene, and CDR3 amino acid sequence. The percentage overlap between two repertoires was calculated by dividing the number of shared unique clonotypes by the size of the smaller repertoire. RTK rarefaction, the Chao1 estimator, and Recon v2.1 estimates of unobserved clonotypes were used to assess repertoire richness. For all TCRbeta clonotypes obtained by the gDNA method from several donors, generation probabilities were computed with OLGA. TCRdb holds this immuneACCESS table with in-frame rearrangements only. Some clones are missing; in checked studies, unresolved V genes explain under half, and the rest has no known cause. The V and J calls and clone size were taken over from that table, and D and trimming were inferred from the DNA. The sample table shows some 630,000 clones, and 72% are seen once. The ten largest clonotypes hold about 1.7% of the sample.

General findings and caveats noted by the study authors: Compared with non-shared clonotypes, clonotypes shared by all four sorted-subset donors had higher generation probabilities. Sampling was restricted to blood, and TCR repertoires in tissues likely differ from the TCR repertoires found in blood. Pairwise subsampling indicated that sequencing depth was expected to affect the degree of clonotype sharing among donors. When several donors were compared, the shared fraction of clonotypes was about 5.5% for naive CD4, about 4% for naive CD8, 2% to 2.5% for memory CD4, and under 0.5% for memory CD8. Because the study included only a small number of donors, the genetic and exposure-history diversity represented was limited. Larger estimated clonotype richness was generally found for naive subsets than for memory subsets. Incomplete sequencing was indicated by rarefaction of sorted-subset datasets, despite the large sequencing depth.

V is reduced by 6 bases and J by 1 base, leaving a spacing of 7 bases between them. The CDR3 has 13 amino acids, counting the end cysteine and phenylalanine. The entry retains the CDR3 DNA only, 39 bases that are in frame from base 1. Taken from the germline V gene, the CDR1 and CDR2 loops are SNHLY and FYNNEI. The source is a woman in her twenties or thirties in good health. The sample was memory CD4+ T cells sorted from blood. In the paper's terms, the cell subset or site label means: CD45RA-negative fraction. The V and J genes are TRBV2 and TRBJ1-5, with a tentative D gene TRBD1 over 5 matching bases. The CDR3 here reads CASRRDSNQPQHF. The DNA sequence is TGTGCCAGCAGACGGGACAGCAATCAGCCCCAGCATTTT.